The sequence of this T cell receptor (beta chain) was determined in a study of cytomegalovirus exposure and HLA in healthy donors. Overall study results and limits: Some TCR beta chains (around 160 of them) were listed as cytomegalovirus-associated. In vitro checks showed that a few CMV-associated chains really do target CMV antigens.

60 Vbeta and 13 Jbeta primers were used in PCR. TCRdb keeps only in-frame clones here, not all; method: immunoSEQ multiplex PCR. The data hold 120,000 or so clones, with 60% to 80% observed a single time. Germline V gene lookup returns CDR1 SGHNT and CDR2 YYREEE (reference sequence). This CDR3 region has 16 residues. Trimming cost V 0 bases and J 9 bases, with 16 bases left between them. To note about this clone: Antigen specificity is unknown.

The TCR was taken from a man aged 45-60 years in good health and CMV-seropositive. This chain links TRBV5-4 with TRBJ1-6; maybe TRBD1 (6 bases). Sequencing was performed on PBMCs. CDR3 region: CASSLVTGIRSSPLHF. The DNA of the CDR3 is TGTGCCAGCAGCTTGGTCACAGGGATCCGGAGTTCACCCCTCCACTTT.